This T cell receptor beta chain was found in a study of regulatory T cells in long-lasting Graves disease (dated by TCRdb to the early 2020s). Background on the whole study: In the newly diagnosed Graves' disease group, patients had been taking antithyroid drugs for less than 3 months. Patients with persistent Graves' disease were compared with patients with newly diagnosed Graves' disease using TCR sequencing and RNA sequencing of peripheral blood. The study was conducted in China and was registered as a clinical trial. A total of around 35 samples were covered by TCR sequencing, comprising about 13 persistent and some 20 newly diagnosed Graves' disease patients.

This clonotype appeared many times. Its antigen remains undetermined. Base-call qualities are not available, and no considerably larger clone is one nucleotide away. Paper-wide results and their limitations: Only the TCR beta chain was sequenced and analyzed. The small sample size was acknowledged by the authors as a limitation that may reduce accuracy. Because the primary lesion, thyroid tissue, could not be accessed, the study looked at peripheral blood alone. Lower TCR Shannon entropy and fewer highly expanded clones were observed in persistent Graves' disease patients than in newly diagnosed patients, which suggested clonal expansion. More public clonotypes were shared among persistent patients (roughly 2,700) than among newly diagnosed patients (approximately 1,000).

The library was prepared using multiplex PCR. Reads for this sample came from an Illumina HiSeq 4000. To build TCR beta libraries, CDR3 regions were amplified by Arm-PCR using iRepertoire HTBI primers. Before sequencing, the PCR products went through gel purification. The paper's data handling went like this. A total of some 65 TRBV and approximately 15 TRBJ segments were identified across samples and were used for gene usage analysis of CDR3 amino acid clonotypes. COPE and FqMerger were used to merge the filtered high-quality paired reads into contigs. BLAST was used to align contigs to the IMGT TRBV, TRBD and TRBJ reference genes, and CDR3 was defined following IMGT. Any clonotype with a frequency above 0.1% was classified as a highly expanded clone. Shannon entropy served as the measure of repertoire diversity, while the Gini coefficient captured V-J evenness. A clonotype was considered public if more than one individual shared it. Through fastp at Q25 and MiXCR, TCRdb rebuilt clones from the public reads, retaining in-frame beta chains. For every CDR3 protein sequence, its rows merge into one entry that carries the most common genes and DNA. The authors' filters were not applied to this entry. In all, the sample holds about 500,000 distinct CDR3 sequences, and 16% of those were seen once. The top ten constitute 12% of the sample.

Per the publication, the time point label means: newly diagnosed GD, antithyroid drugs for less than 3 months. For both TCR sequencing and RNA sequencing, RNA was extracted from PBMCs in TRIzol. The diagnosis of Graves' disease was made according to American Thyroid Association guidelines. Recruitment of patients was carried out at an endocrinology department in Xi'an, China. Each patient gave around 9 milliliters of peripheral blood, collected in an EDTA anticoagulant tube. Ficoll Paque Plus density gradient separation was used to isolate PBMCs, and no additional T cell sorting was done. An Agilent 2100 Bioanalyzer and agarose gel were used to assess RNA quality, and a NanoDrop 2000 was used to measure RNA concentration. A further study also used this sample, focusing on T cells in Graves' hyperthyroidism and ophthalmopathy. Per that second paper: Graves' hyperthyroidism was defined as stable when no progression to ophthalmopathy occurred over 18 months of follow-up. Hyperthyroidism patients were aged 18 to 65 years and newly diagnosed, with disease duration of less than 2 months. Any patient with an uncontrolled infection, another autoimmune disease, pregnancy or lactation was excluded. Diagnoses were established on the basis of clinical symptoms, serum thyroxine and TRAb, thyroid ultrasound, and orbital computed tomography. The TCR CDR3 was subjected to a first round of RT-PCR using the HTBI primer set and the Qiagen OneStep RT-PCR kit. Most expanded thyroid clonotypes (frequency above 0.001) were also found in blood, which suggests that blood repertoires may mirror thyroid immune responses. Ophthalmopathy was separated from stable hyperthyroidism by a 13 V-J signature model, with approximately 89% sensitivity and roughly 81% specificity obtained in cross-validation and 80%/75% obtained in testing. In validation, progression to ophthalmopathy was predicted by the model with 70.59% sensitivity and under 85% specificity, a median of 6.5 months before onset. A discovery cohort of approximately 97 patients, about 43 with Graves' ophthalmopathy and approximately 60 with stable Graves' hyperthyroidism, was used to find distinguishing TCR V-J signatures. Prospective prediction of ophthalmopathy was tested in an independent validation cohort consisting of some 18 hyperthyroidism patients and approximately 16 patients who later progressed to ophthalmopathy. The roughly 91 discovery patients were randomly divided into training and test sets at a 7:3 ratio. Thyroid tissue and blood T-cell repertoires from about six Graves' hyperthyroidism patients were also compared in the study. Following sampling, methimazole starting at 30 mg daily was given to hyperthyroidism patients, and high-dose intravenous methylprednisolone was given to ophthalmopathy patients. Libraries were constructed in a second round of multiplex PCR, after which size selection and purification were carried out. Paired-end sequencing of the libraries was performed with 100 bp reads on an Illumina HiSeq2000. Raw data were processed with SOAPnuke, discarding reads with adapters, uncalled bases, mean Phred below 15, or no exact constant-primer or identifier match. High-quality paired reads were merged using COPE v1.2.5, and each unique nucleotide sequence was defined as a clonotype. MiTCR v1.1 was used to align the clonotypes against IMGT TRBV, TRBD and TRBJ reference segments. The analysis included only V-J combinations with a frequency above 0.0001, which together covered around 99% of the repertoires. A TCS score was defined as the ratio between F50 (clonal expansion) and ExV (chaos), using BLOSUM62-based TCRdist between CDR3 peptides within each V-J. Welch's t-statistics and random forest reduced roughly 530 V-J features to about 12, which were used in a naive Bayes classifier (R e1071). Sample size was not statistically predetermined, and blinding of investigators to group allocation was not performed. According to the paper, TCR Vbeta CDR3 sequencing was carried out on over 130 peripheral blood samples, which came from approximately 41 ophthalmopathy, roughly 75 hyperthyroidism and approximately 17 progressor patients.

This sequence originates from a man in his forties with Graves disease. Donor details come from another sample of the same person, matched by shared clones. The sample was peripheral blood mononuclear cells (PBMCs), taken at new diagnosis, from a patient treated with antithyroid drugs.

The DNA sequence follows: TGTGCCAGCAGTCGATCGGCCGGGCCCCTACCCGACACTGAAGCTTTCTTT. Its translation reads: CASSRSAGPLPDTEAFF. Recombination connected TRBV12-3 or TRBV12-4 to TRBJ1-1; the D gene cannot be resolved reliably. Cut back by 5 bases and 3 bases, the V and J ends lie 22 bases apart. The CDR3 sequence holds 17 residues, the cysteine and phenylalanine included. Of the read, only the CDR3 DNA is kept; its 51 bases are in frame from base 1.